The next 31 T cell receptor beta chains were all read from a single sample in a study of blood T cells in healthy people across ages. Through a sample-barcoded 5' primer and a J-beta primer mix, a second PCR was run for roughly 7 to 12 cycles. TCRdb reprocessed the 5' RACE reads with MiXCR, giving one entry per CDR3 protein. The sample has some 1.1 million distinct CDR3 sequences, roughly two fifths seen once. The sequencing input was blood. The receptors stem from a man aged 18 to 30 in good health.

This clonotype has only a few counts. The V gene is TRBV7-2, the J gene TRBJ2-1, with D possibly called TRBD1 or TRBD2 (5 bases each). TRBJ2-7 matches the DNA end more closely, so the J call is doubtful. The V gene's germline CDR1 is SGHTA and CDR2 FQGNSA. CDR3 size: 17 residues. The CDR3 is CASSLWGSIRSYNEQYF. The CDR3 DNA is TGTGCCAGCAGCTTATGGGGGAGCATACGCTCCTACAATGAGCAGTACTTC.

This clonotype was seen only a few times. The chain couples TRBV6-2 or TRBV6-3 to TRBJ2-7, with a tentative D call TRBD1 (6 bases). Trimming cost V 5 bases and J 0 bases, with 17 bases left between them. The CDR3 is 16 residues long. Per the germline V gene, CDR1 is MNHEY and CDR2 is SVGEGT. The DNA for the CDR3 is TGTGCCAGCAGTAATCCCCGGGACAAGAGCTCCTACGAGCAGTACTTC. Its translation: CASSNPRDKSSYEQYF.

The genes are TRBV7-2 and TRBJ1-5; D is perhaps TRBD1 (5 bases). The CDR3 loop spans 14 amino acids. The germline gives CDR1 SGHTA, CDR2 FQGNSA. V was cut by 1 base and J by 11 bases, with 15 bases left in between. The CDR3 DNA reads as TGTGCCAGCAGCTTAGACGGGACGATGCGGGCCCAGCATTTT. Its protein product is CASSLDGTMRAQHF.

The V gene is TRBV7-2, the J gene TRBJ2-3; D is perhaps TRBD1 or TRBD2 (5 bases each). Germline assignment: CDR1 SGHTA and CDR2 FQGNSA. Trimming stripped 0 bases from V and 6 bases from J, with 19 bases between. This CDR3 spans 17 amino acids. This chain's CDR3 is CASSLALLPGPLDTQYF. CDR3 in DNA: TGTGCCAGCAGCTTAGCCCTTCTCCCGGGACCTCTGGATACGCAGTATTTT.

This clonotype was seen more than once but under ten times. This chain connects TRBV5-8 to TRBJ2-3; D is ambiguous. V was trimmed by 2 bases and J by 2 bases, leaving 9 bases between them. The V gene's germline CDR1 is SGHTS and CDR2 YDEGEE. CDR3 length: 14 residues. CDR3 amino acids: CASSFGDNTDTQYF. The CDR3 DNA reads TGTGCCAGCAGCTTTGGGGATAACACAGATACGCAGTATTTT.

The chain uses TRBV20-1 and TRBJ2-2; 7 positions match TRBD2. This CDR3 spans 12 amino acids. V was pared by 6 bases and J by 6 bases, with 4 bases of the junction left unmatched. Germline V gene data show CDR1 as DFQATT and CDR2 as SNEGSKA (reference sequence). CDR3 in amino acids: CSAESGAGELFF. CDR3 bases: TGCAGTGCCGAAAGCGGGGCCGGGGAGCTGTTTTTT.

This CDR3 is CASKGTGGRVKGDNEQFF. Here the CDR3 DNA reads TGTGCCAGCAAAGGGACAGGGGGTCGGGTTAAGGGTGACAATGAGCAGTTCTTC. The gene calls are TRBV19 and TRBJ2-1, with TRBD1 matching 11 bases. J lost 5 bases, V lost 9 bases, and 18 bases had no gene match. The germline CDR1 and CDR2 sequences are LNHDA and SQIVND (reference sequence). CDR3 size: 18 residues.

On this clonotype itself: Compared with germline, one end of the junction differs, possibly owing to a read error. The chain recombines TRBV11-2 with TRBJ2-2, with 7 bases fitting TRBD1. In germline, CDR1 is SGHAT, CDR2 FQNNGV. The length of the CDR3 is 15 residues. CDR3 region: CASSSYRGRTGELFF. DNA of the CDR3: TGCGCCAGCAGCTCGTACAGGGGACGCACCGGGGAGCTGTTTTTT.

There are a few counts of this clonotype. Here the CDR3 reads CSALRPTYEQYF. Here the CDR3 DNA reads TGCAGTGCCCTCAGGCCTACCTACGAGCAGTACTTC. This rearrangement joins TRBV20-1 to TRBJ2-7; D gene ambiguous. The V gene's germline CDR1 is DFQATT and CDR2 SNEGSKA (reference sequence). The CDR3 extends over 12 amino acids. Trimming shortened V by 6 bases and J by 2 bases, and 11 bases separated the two germline ends.

This clonotype has more than one count but fewer than ten. The chain employs TRBV4-2 and TRBJ2-3; D might be TRBD2 (5 bases). Germline assignment: CDR1 LGHNA and CDR2 YNFKEQ. CDR3 length: 14 residues. The ends were cut back, 4 bases at V and 4 bases at J, with 12 bases in the middle. CDR3 region: CASSRPGSADTQYF. The CDR3 nucleotides are TGTGCCAGCAGCCGCCCGGGGAGCGCAGATACGCAGTATTTT.

This clonotype was seen a few times. V and J are TRBV18 and TRBJ1-6; D uncertain. Germline values: CDR1 KGHSH, CDR2 LQKENI. V was cut by 2 bases and J by 9 bases, with 11 bases left in between. CDR3 length: 14 amino acids. CDR3 sequence reads: CASSPEQSSSPLHF. In DNA form, the CDR3 reads TGTGCCAGCTCACCAGAACAGTCTAGTTCACCCCTCCACTTT.

This clonotype was seen more than once but under ten times. This chain joins TRBV27 and TRBJ2-7; 10 nucleotides agree with TRBD1. This CDR3 is built from 15 residues. Trimming cost V 5 bases and J 3 bases; bases outside gene matches: 7. CDR1 is MNHEY, CDR2 SMNVEV, per germline (reference sequence). The CDR3 sequence: CASSMTGTGVYEQYF. DNA of the CDR3: TGTGCCAGCAGTATGACCGGGACAGGGGTCTACGAGCAGTACTTC.

The V call is TRBV4-2, the J call TRBJ2-5, with 9 bases that match TRBD2. Germline CDR1 is LGHNA and CDR2 is YNFKEQ. The CDR3 length is 17 residues. V trimming: 0 bases; J trimming: 5 bases; junction bases outside the gene matches: 10. The CDR3 DNA reads as TGTGCCAGCAGCCAAGATATACGGCGGGGGGGCTTGGAGACCCAGTACTTC. Residues: CASSQDIRRGGLETQYF.

This clonotype was observed a few times. The rearrangement uses TRBV6-5 and TRBJ2-3; D assignment may be TRBD1 or TRBD2 (5 bases each). The ends were cut back, 7 bases at V and 1 base at J, with 12 bases in the middle. This CDR3 is built from 14 residues. Germline CDR1 MNHEY, CDR2 SVGAGI. The CDR3 DNA is TGTGCCAGCAAAAGCGGACAACGCACAGATACGCAGTATTTT. Its translation: CASKSGQRTDTQYF.

This clonotype appeared a few times. The chain is built from TRBV5-1 and TRBJ2-1; D unclear. The germline CDR1 and CDR2 sequences are SGHRS and YFSETQ. The CDR3 sequence is 14 residues long. Trimming pared 2 bases from V and 7 bases from J, leaving 13 bases between. The chain's CDR3 is CASSLSQVVNEQFF. The CDR3 nucleotides are TGCGCCAGCAGCTTATCTCAGGTCGTGAATGAGCAGTTCTTC.

This clonotype showed up just a few times. J is TRBJ1-4 and V is TRBV20-1, with D unresolved. Germline V gene sequence: CDR1 DFQATT, CDR2 SNEGSKA (reference sequence). V lost 5 bases, J lost 4 bases, and 11 bases lay in between. This CDR3 comprises 13 residues. CDR3 coding DNA: TGCAGTGCTGTAGGTCAGCTTAATGAAAAACTGTTTTTT. As protein: CSAVGQLNEKLFF.

The chain recombines TRBV27 with TRBJ1-1, with 7 bases lining up with TRBD1. With the DNA end fitting TRBJ1-6 better, the J assignment may be wrong. Per germline, CDR1 MNHEY and CDR2 SMNVEV (reference sequence). CDR3 size: 14 residues. CDR3 sequence (DNA): TGTGCCAGCAGTCCCCCGGGGACAGCTGTTCCCCTCCACTTT. This sequence encodes CASSPPGTAVPLHF.

This clonotype was detected only a few times. The J gene is TRBJ2-2, the V gene TRBV6-2 or TRBV6-3; D gene uncertain. Trimming cost V 6 bases and J 1 base, with 12 bases left between them. CDR1 is MNHEY, CDR2 SVGEGT, per germline. CDR3 size: 15 residues. The CDR3 protein is CASSYDRLNTGELFF. The CDR3 region has the DNA TGTGCCAGCAGCTACGACCGCCTGAACACCGGGGAGCTGTTTTTT.

This clonotype was counted a few times. The genes are TRBV20-1 and TRBJ1-4, with 7 bases fitting TRBD1. This CDR3 spans 14 amino acids. Germline V gene sequence: CDR1 DFQATT, CDR2 SNEGSKA (reference sequence). J gave up 7 bases and V 2 bases, and 7 bases lay outside the gene matches. The CDR3 DNA follows: TGCAGTGCTAGAAATCCAGGGGGAGGTGAAAAACTGTTTTTT. Translating gives CSARNPGGGEKLFF.

The J gene is TRBJ1-4, the V gene TRBV15; TRBD1 matches at 7 bases. V trimming: 1 base; J trimming: 8 bases; junction bases outside the gene matches: 7. Germline CDR1 and CDR2: LNHNV and YYDKDF (reference sequence). The CDR3 runs to 15 residues. CDR3 DNA: TGTGCCACCAGCAGAGGCCCACAGGGGAGAGAAAAACTGTTTTTT. It codes for CATSRGPQGREKLFF.

The gene calls are TRBV7-3 and TRBJ2-1; TRBD1 aligns across 8 bases. This CDR3 contains 16 residues. The ends lost 4 bases at V and 7 bases at J; junction bases unmatched: 12. The germline V gene has CDR1 SGHTA and CDR2 FQGTGA. This CDR3 reads CASSSPRTGTSNEQFF. The CDR3 DNA sequence: TGTGCCAGCAGCTCGCCCCGGACAGGGACGAGTAATGAGCAGTTCTTC. Filled out from reference TRBV7-3 and TRBJ2-1, the complete variable domain reads GAGVSQTPSNKVTEKGKYVELRCDPISGHTALYWYRQSLGQGPEFLIYFQGTGAADDSGLPNDRFFAVRPEGSVSTLKIQRTERGDSAVYLCASSSPRTGTSNEQFFGPGTRLTVL.

The chain uses TRBV7-9 and TRBJ1-1; 10 bases fit TRBD1. V shed 3 bases, J shed 3 bases, and the junction held 10 bases outside the gene matches. The CDR3 is 17 amino acids. The germline gives CDR1 SEHNR, CDR2 FQNEAQ (reference sequence). The CDR3 loop is CASSFWGQGTRDTEAFF. Here the CDR3 DNA reads TGTGCCAGCAGCTTCTGGGGACAGGGGACCCGGGACACTGAAGCTTTCTTT. The entire variable domain, with the rest obtained from reference TRBV7-9 and TRBJ1-1, is as follows: DTGVSQNPRHKITKRGQNVTFRCDPISEHNRLYWYRQTLGQGPEFLTYFQNEAQLEKSRLLSDRFSAERPKGSFSTLEIQRTEQGDSAMYLCASSFWGQGTRDTEAFFGQGTRLTVV.

A note on this clonotype: Since a much larger clone is just one base distant, this may be a read error. The V and J genes are TRBV5-1 and TRBJ2-5; D is unresolved. Germline V gene sequence: CDR1 SGHRS, CDR2 YFSETQ. Trimming left V 1 base short and J 3 bases short, with 7 bases between. The CDR3 runs to 13 residues. In nucleotides, the CDR3 is TGCGCCAGCAGCTTGTTGGGCGAAGAGACCCAGTACTTC. Its protein is CASSLLGEETQYF.

In this sample, this clonotype turned up many times. The J gene is TRBJ1-2, the V gene TRBV12-3 or TRBV12-4; TRBD1 is a possible D gene (5 bases). With 1 base removed from V and 3 bases from J, the gap between germline ends came to 9 bases. CDR3 size: 14 residues. The CDR3 bases are TGTGCCAGCAGTTTAGATCGGGGCTACTATGGCTACACCTTC. Amino acids: CASSLDRGYYGYTF.

Details on this clonotype: It may be a read error: a sequence one base away is much more abundant. This chain connects TRBV10-3 to TRBJ2-5; 7 bases fit TRBD1. After removal of 9 bases from V and 11 bases from J, the junction contained 15 bases not matched to a gene. This CDR3 has 13 amino acids. From germline, CDR1 is ENHRY and CDR2 SYGVKD. CDR3: CAMGQTPYNEQYF. In DNA, the CDR3 is TGTGCCATGGGACAGACTCCCTACAATGAGCAGTACTTC.

This chain uses TRBV20-1 with TRBJ2-2; tentative D call: TRBD2 (5 bases). Germline CDR1 reads DFQATT; CDR2 reads SNEGSKA (reference sequence). CDR3 length equals 14 residues. V was shortened by 5 bases and J by 6 bases, with 16 bases between the two germline ends. As DNA, the CDR3 is TGCAGTGCTGCTCCGGGAACTCACCCCGGGGAGCTGTTTTTT. Its protein product is CSAAPGTHPGELFF.

The rearrangement uses TRBV3-1 and TRBJ1-2; D not certain. Germline loops: CDR1 LGHDT, CDR2 YNNKEL (reference sequence). With 1 base removed from V and 9 bases from J, the gap between germline ends came to 12 bases. This CDR3 spans 13 amino acids. The CDR3 protein is CASSQVSEGSYTF. CDR3 nucleotide sequence: TGTGCCAGCAGCCAAGTTTCGGAGGGCAGCTACACCTTC.

The chain combines TRBV20-1 with TRBJ2-7; 9 positions agree with TRBD2. CDR3 length: 17 residues. J gave up 0 bases and V 3 bases, and 12 bases lay outside the gene matches. The germline V gene has CDR1 DFQATT and CDR2 SNEGSKA (reference sequence). CDR3 sequence: CSASPPSGDPSSYEQYF. The DNA for the CDR3 is TGCAGTGCTAGTCCCCCTAGCGGGGACCCAAGCTCCTACGAGCAGTACTTC.

The CDR3 DNA follows: TGTGCCAGCAGTTTACGGTTGGCAGCCAGGCGTTCACCCCTCCACTTT. It yields the protein CASSLRLAARRSPLHF. The V call is TRBV12-3 or TRBV12-4, the J call TRBJ1-6; no definite D call. The V and J ends lost 2 bases and 9 bases respectively, with 17 bases between them. This CDR3 contains 16 residues.

The chain links TRBV20-1 to TRBJ2-1; either TRBD1 or TRBD2 may fit D (5 bases each). This CDR3 contains 14 residues. V shed 6 bases and J shed 5 bases, with 17 bases lying between them. CDR1 DFQATT and CDR2 SNEGSKA come from the germline V gene (reference sequence). The CDR3 DNA sequence: TGCAGTGCCCAGAGGGGACCCGCCGACAATGAGCAGTTCTTC. It translates to CSAQRGPADNEQFF.

This clonotype was recorded a few times. The chain links TRBV7-2 to TRBJ1-1, with 9 bases fitting TRBD1. Germline values: CDR1 SGHTA, CDR2 FQGNSA. Unmatched junction bases numbered 7, after V lost 5 bases and J lost 3 bases. This CDR3 is built from 15 residues. CDR3 amino acids: CASSLLTGGYTEAFF. DNA of the CDR3: TGTGCCAGCAGCCTACTGACAGGGGGTTACACTGAAGCTTTCTTT.